This T cell receptor (beta chain) was observed in a study of T-cell memory formation after mild COVID-19. Study findings and constraints: Memory sampled before infection contained some responding clones, suggesting cross-reactive memory joined. CD8+ contracting clones occupied EMRA, while CD4+ ones occupied mainly CM and EM. Second-wave clones peaking on day 37 lacked confirmed SARS-CoV-2 specificity.

TCR alpha and TCR beta cDNA libraries carrying sample barcodes and UMIs were produced by 5'RACE using constant-segment primers. TCRdb reprocessed the 5' RACE reads via MiXCR and lists one record per CDR3 protein. The table includes over 300,000 distinct CDR3 sequences, about 20% detected once. Regarding this clonotype: Antigen: not known.

Specimen: PBMCs or a T cell subset sorted from them (not recorded which). This clonotype originated in a young man who had mild COVID-19 (a few samples of this study predate the infection). Cell type and time point are not known.

For the CDR3, the DNA is TGTGCCAGCAGCTTTTTCAGGTCTTCCGGCTACGAGCAGTACGTC. Translating it yields CASSFFRSSGYEQYV. The V gene is TRBV7-2, the J gene TRBJ2-7, with D unclear. Germline loops: CDR1 SGHTA, CDR2 FQGNSA. Trimming left V 3 bases short and J 3 bases short, with 15 bases between. The CDR3 is 15 residues long.